A single T cell receptor (beta chain) is shown here with its context. Antigen unknown. The sample belongs to a study of vaccination and CD4 T cells after COVID-19. For the study at large: For control cultures, the treatment was a CEFX pool, an HIV-1 Nef pool, or no peptide.

Indicated time point: late sampling 161 to 241 days after vaccination in three convalescent patients. Treatment: approximately 10-day PBMC culture with coronavirus spike peptide pools or control peptides (ViraFEST assay). The Oncomine TCR Beta short-read assay was applied to DNA of cultured CD4+ T cells. TCRdb reprocessed the PCR reads with MiXCR, giving one entry per CDR3 protein. The table lists some 20,000 distinct CDR3 sequences, 35% to 40% of them singletons. Germline V gene sequence: CDR1 SGHNT, CDR2 YENEEA. There are 15 residues in the CDR3. The ends lost 4 bases at V and 1 base at J; junction bases unmatched: 2.

This specimen was CD4+ T cells from blood, cultured in vitro, taken about 7 months after SARS-CoV-2 vaccination. The chain links TRBV11-3 to TRBJ2-2, with 8 bases that match TRBD2. This receptor was obtained from a human donor who had recovered from COVID-19. The DNA of the CDR3 is TGTGCCAGCAGCTCCACTAGCGGGAACACCGGGGAGCTGTTTTTT. The encoded protein is CASSSTSGNTGELFF.